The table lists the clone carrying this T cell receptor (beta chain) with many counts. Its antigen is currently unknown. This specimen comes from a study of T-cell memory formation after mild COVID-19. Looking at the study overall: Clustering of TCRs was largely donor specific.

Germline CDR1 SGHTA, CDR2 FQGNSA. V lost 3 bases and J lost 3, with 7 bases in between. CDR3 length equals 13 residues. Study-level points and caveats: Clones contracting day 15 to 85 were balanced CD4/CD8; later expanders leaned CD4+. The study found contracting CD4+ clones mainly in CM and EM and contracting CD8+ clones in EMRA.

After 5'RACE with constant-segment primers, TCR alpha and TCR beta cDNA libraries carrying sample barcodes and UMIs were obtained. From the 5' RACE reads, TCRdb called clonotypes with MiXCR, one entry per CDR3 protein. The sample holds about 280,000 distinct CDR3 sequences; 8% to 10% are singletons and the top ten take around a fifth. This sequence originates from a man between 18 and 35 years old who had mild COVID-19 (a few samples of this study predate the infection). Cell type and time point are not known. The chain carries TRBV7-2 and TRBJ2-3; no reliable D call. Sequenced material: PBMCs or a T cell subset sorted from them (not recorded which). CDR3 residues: CASSFQETDTQYF. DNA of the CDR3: TGTGCCAGCAGCTTCCAGGAGACAGATACGCAGTATTTT.